This T cell receptor (beta chain) was found in a study of T-cell reconstitution after alpha-beta-depleted transplantation in children (dated by TCRdb to between 2015 and 2016). Regarding the complete study: Using TCR repertoire profiling, the study followed T-cell immune reconstitution in a quantitative way in children after TCRalphabeta/CD19-depleted allogeneic hematopoietic cell transplantation.

Based on the germline V gene, the CDR1 and CDR2 sequences are SQVTM and ANQGSEA. The CDR3 measures 11 amino acids from cysteine to phenylalanine. The read is trimmed to its CDR3 DNA, 33 bases read in frame from base 1. The V end loses 3 bases and the J end loses 6 bases, and a stretch of 7 bases separates them. The library was obtained by PCR. Sequencing instrument: Illumina HiSeq 2500. To normalize quantification of the TCRbeta repertoire, the TCR libraries were built with molecular barcoding that relied on unique molecular identifiers. The public reads were reanalyzed by TCRdb: fastp trimming at Q25, MiXCR alignment, in-frame beta chains only. For every CDR3 protein sequence, its rows merge into one entry that carries the most common genes and DNA. The sample profile shows fewer than 750,000 distinct CDR3 sequences; roughly 24% of them were found once. The top ten constitute 14% of the sample. The treatment or condition label here, explained by the study, means: allogeneic hematopoietic cell transplantation with graft depleted of TCRalphabeta T cells and CD19 B cells. The transplant recipients were children given TCRalphabeta/CD19-depleted allogeneic hematopoietic cell grafts.

Study-wide findings and limitations: In some patients, high TCRbeta diversity at day 60 was attributed to recipient T cells and intrathymic progenitors that had survived conditioning. The apparently early recovery of alphabetaT-cell counts about two months after transplant reportedly depended on only several hundred rapidly expanded clones that came from non-depleted graft cells. Over the following months the frequencies of hyperexpanded clones went down, and after one year T-cell counts and TCRbeta diversity were mostly credited to newly produced T cells.

This clonotype was picked up many times. The specificity of this receptor is unknown. Per-base qualities were not stored, and no clone one base away is much larger. The V and J genes are TRBV29-1 and TRBJ2-3; no D gene is confidently identified. The TCR sequence derives from a boy under two years old who had a stem cell transplant for acute myeloid leukemia, so the T cells may come from the graft donor. This specimen was PBMCs, mostly from graft donor cells, taken 360 days after TCRalphabeta/CD19-depleted stem cell transplant. The base sequence is TGCAGCGTTGAGATTGGGGATACGCAGTATTTT. Its product reads: CSVEIGDTQYF.